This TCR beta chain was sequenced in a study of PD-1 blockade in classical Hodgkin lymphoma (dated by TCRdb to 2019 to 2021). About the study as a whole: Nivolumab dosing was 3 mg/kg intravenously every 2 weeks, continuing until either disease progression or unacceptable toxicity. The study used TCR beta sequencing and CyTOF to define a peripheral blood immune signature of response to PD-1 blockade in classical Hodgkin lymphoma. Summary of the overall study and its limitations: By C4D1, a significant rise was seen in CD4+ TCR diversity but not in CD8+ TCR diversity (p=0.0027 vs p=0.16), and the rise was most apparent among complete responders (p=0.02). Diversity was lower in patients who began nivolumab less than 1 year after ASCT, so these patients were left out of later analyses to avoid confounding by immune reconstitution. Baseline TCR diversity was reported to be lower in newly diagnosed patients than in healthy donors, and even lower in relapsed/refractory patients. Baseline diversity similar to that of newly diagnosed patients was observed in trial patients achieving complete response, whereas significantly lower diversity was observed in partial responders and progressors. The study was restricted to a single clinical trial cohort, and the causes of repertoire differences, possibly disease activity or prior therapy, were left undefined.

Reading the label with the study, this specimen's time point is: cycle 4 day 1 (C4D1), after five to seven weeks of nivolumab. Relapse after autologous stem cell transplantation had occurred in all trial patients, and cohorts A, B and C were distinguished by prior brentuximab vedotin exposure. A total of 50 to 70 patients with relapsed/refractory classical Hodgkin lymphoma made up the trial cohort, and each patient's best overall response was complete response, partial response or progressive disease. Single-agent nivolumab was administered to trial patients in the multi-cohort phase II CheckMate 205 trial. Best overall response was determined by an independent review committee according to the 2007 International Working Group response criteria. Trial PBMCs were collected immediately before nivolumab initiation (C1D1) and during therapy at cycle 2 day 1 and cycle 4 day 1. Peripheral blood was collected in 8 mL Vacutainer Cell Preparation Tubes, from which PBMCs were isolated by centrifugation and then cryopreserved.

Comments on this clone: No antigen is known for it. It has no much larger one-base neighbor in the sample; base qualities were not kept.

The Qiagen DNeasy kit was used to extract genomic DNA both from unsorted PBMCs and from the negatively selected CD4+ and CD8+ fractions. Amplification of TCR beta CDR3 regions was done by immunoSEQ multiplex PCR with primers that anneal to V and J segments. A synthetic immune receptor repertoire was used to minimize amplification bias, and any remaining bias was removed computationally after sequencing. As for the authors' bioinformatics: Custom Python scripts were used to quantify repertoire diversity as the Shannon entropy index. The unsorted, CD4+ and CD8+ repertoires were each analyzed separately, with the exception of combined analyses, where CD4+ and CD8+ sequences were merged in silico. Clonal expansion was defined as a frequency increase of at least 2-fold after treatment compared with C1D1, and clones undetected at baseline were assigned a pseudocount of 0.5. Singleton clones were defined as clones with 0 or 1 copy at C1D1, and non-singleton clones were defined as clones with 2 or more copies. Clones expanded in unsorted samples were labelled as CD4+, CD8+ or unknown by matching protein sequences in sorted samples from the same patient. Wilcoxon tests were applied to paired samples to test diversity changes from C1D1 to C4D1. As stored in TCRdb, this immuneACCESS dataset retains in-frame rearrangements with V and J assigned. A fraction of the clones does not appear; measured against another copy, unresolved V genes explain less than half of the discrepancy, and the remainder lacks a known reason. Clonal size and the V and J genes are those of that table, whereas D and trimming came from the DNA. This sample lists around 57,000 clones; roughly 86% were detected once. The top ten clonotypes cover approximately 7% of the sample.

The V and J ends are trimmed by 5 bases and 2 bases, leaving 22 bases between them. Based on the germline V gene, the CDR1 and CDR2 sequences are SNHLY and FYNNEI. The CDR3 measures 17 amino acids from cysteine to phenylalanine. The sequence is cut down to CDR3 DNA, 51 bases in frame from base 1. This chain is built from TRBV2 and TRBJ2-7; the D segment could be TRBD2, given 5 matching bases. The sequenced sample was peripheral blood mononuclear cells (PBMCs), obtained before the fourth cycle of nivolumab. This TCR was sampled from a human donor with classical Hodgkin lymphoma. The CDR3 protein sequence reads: CASSPDLIFGGPYEQYF. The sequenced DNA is TGTGCCAGCAGTCCCGACCTCATTTTCGGAGGCCCCTACGAGCAGTACTTC.